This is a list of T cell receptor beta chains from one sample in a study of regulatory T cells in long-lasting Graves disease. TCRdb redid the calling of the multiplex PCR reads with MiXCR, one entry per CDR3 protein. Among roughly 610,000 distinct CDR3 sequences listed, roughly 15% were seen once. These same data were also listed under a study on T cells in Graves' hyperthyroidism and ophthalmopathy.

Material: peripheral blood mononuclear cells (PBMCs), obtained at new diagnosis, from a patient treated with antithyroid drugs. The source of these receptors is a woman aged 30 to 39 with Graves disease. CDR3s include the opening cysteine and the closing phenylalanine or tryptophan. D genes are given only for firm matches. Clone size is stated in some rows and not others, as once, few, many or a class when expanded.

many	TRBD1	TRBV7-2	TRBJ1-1	CASSLRDRGTGTEAFF	TGTGCCAGCAGCTTACGGGACAGGGGGACGGGTACTGAAGCTTTCTTT
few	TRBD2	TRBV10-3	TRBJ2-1	CAISDPTSGRSYNEQFF	TGTGCCATCAGTGATCCAACTAGCGGGAGGTCCTACAATGAGCAGTTCTTC
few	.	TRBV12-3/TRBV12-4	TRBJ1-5	CASSFLGRGQPQHF	TGTGCCAGCAGTTTTTTGGGACGGGGTCAGCCCCAGCATTTT
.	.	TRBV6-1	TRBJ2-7	CASSEVGRGYEQYF	TGTGCCAGCAGTGAAGTCGGCAGGGGCTACGAGCAGTACTTC
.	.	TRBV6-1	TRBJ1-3	CVTGSGNTIYF	TGTGTAACAGGGTCTGGAAACACCATATATTTT
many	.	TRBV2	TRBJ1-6	CASSGGRGNSPLHF	TGTGCCAGCAGTGGGGGACGGGGAAATTCACCCCTCCACTTT
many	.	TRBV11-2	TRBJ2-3	CASSSGVVADTQYF	TGTGCCAGCAGCTCGGGGGTGGTGGCAGATACGCAGTATTTT
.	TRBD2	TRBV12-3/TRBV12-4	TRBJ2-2	CASKSGGTGELSF	TGTGCCAGCAAGTCGGGGGGAACCGGGGAGCTGTCTTTT
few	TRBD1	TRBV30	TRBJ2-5	CAWSGGGTGVWTQYF	TGTGCCTGGAGTGGCGGGGGGACAGGGGTATGGACCCAGTACTTC
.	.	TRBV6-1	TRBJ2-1	CASSGGGLEFF	TGTGCCAGCAGTGGGGGCGGGTTGGAATTCTTC
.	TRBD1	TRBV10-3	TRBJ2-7	CAISQGQGGYEQYF	TGTGCCATCTCACAGGGACAGGGAGGCTACGAGCAGTACTTC
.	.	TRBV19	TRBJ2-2	CASTLALLTGELFF	TGTGCCAGTACCCTGGCTCTCCTCACCGGGGAGCTGTTTTTT
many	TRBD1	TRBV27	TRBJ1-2	CASSRPGGEGYTF	TGTGCCAGCAGTCGACCAGGGGGCGAGGGCTACACCTTC
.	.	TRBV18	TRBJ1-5	CASSPQAHSNQPQHF	TGTGCCAGCTCACCCCAGGCTCATAGCAATCAGCCCCAGCATTTT
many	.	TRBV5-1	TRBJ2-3	CASTHEASRRTDTQYF	TGCGCCAGCACCCATGAGGCCTCCCGAAGGACAGATACGCAGTATTTT
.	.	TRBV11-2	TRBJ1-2	CASSGTTNYGYTF	TGTGCCAGCAGCGGGACCACTAACTATGGCTACACCTTC
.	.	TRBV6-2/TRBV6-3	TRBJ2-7	CASSYSYPRGGTYQQYF	TGTGCCAGCAGTTACTCGTATCCTAGGGGGGGCACCTACCAGCAGTACTTC